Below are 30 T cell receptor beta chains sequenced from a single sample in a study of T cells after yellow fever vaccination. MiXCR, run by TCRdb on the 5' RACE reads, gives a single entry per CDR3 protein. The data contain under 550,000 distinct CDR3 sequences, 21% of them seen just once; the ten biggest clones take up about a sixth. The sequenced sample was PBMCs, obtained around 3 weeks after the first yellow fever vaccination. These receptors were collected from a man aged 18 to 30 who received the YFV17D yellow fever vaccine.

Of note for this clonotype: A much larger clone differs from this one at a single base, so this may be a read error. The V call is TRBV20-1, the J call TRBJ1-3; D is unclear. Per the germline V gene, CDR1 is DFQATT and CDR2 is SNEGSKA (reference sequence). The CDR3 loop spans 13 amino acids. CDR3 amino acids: CSALDRSGNTTYF. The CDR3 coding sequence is TGCAGTGCCCTCGATCGGTCTGGAAACACCACATATTTT.

CDR3 sequence: CATSREDVPFQYF. The CDR3 region has the DNA TGTGCCACCAGCAGAGAGGACGTCCCCTTTCAGTACTTC. V gene TRBV15 combines with J gene TRBJ2-4; no clear D. This CDR3 contains 13 residues. Germline CDR1 and CDR2: LNHNV and YYDKDF (reference sequence). V lost 0 bases and J 11 bases, leaving 11 bases between the germline ends.

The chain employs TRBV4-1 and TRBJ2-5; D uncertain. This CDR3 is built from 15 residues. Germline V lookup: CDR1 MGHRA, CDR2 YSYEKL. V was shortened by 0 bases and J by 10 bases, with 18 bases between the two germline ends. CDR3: CASSQDSTGSPRQYF. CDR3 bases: TGCGCCAGCAGCCAAGATTCGACCGGCAGCCCCCGCCAGTACTTC.

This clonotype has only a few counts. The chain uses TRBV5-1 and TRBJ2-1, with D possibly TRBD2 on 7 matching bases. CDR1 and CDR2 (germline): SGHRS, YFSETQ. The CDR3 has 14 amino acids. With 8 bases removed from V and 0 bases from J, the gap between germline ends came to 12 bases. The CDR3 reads CASRGADSYNEQFF. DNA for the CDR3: TGCGCCAGTCGGGGGGCCGACTCCTACAATGAGCAGTTCTTC.

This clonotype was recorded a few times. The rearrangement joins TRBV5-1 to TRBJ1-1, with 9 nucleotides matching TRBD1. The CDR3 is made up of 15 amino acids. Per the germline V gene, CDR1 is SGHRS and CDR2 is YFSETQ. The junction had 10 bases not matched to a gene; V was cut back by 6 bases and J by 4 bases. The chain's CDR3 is CASNLRGQGTTEAFF. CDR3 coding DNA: TGCGCCAGCAACCTGCGGGGACAGGGAACCACTGAAGCTTTCTTT.

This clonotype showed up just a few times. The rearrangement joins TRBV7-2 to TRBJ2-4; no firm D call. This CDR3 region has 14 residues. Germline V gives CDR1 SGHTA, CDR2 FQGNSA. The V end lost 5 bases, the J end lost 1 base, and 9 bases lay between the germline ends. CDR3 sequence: CASSPARAKNIQYF. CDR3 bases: TGTGCCAGCAGCCCGGCGAGGGCCAAAAACATTCAGTACTTC.

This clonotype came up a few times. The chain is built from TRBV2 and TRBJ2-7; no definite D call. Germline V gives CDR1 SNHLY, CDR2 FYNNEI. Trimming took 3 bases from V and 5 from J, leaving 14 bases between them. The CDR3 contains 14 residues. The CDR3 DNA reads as TGTGCCAGCAGTGACGCCTCCAGACACAACGAGCAGTACTTC. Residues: CASSDASRHNEQYF. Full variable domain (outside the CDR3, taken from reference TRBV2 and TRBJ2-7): EPEVTQTPSHQVTQMGQEVILRCVPISNHLYFYWYRQILGQKVEFLVSFYNNEISEKSEIFDDQFSVERPDGSNFTLKIRSTKLEDSAMYFCASSDASRHNEQYFGPGTRLTVT.

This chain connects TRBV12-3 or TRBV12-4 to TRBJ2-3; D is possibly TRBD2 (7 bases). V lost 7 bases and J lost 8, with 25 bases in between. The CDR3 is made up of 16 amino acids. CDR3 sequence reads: CASTLLLAATRGTQYF. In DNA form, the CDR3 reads TGTGCCAGCACCCTTCTGCTAGCGGCGACCAGGGGTACGCAGTATTTT.

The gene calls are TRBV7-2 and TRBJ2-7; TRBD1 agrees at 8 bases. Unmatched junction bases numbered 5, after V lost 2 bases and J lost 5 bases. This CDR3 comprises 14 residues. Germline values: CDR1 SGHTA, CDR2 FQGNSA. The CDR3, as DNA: TGTGCCAGCAGCTTAACAGGGGGTCGCAACGAGCAGTACTTC. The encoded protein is CASSLTGGRNEQYF.

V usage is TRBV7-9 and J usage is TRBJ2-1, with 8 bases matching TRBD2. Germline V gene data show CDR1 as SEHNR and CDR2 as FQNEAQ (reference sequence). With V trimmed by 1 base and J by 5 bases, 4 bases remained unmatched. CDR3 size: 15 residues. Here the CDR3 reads CASSLVAGPDNEQFF. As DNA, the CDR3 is TGTGCCAGCAGCTTAGTAGCGGGGCCAGACAATGAGCAGTTCTTC.

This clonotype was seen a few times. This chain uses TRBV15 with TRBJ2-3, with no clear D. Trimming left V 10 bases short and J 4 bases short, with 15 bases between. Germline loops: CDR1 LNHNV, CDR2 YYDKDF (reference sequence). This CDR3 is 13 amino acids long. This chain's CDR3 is CASSSRTPDTQYF. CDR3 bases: TGTGCCAGTTCAAGTAGAACACCAGATACGCAGTATTTT.

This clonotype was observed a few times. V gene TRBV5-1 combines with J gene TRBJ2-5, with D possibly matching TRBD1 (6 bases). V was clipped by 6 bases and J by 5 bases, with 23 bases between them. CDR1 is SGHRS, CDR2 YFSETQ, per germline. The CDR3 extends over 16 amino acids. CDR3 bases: TGCGCCAGCACCTTAGGTGCAGGGGCCCCCCGGGAGACCCAGTACTTC. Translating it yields CASTLGAGAPRETQYF.

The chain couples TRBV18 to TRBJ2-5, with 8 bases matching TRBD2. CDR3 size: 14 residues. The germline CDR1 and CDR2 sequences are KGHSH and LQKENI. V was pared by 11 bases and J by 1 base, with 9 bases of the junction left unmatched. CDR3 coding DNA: TGTGCCGGGCGAGAGAGCGGGGGCCAAGAGACCCAGTACTTC. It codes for CAGRESGGQETQYF.

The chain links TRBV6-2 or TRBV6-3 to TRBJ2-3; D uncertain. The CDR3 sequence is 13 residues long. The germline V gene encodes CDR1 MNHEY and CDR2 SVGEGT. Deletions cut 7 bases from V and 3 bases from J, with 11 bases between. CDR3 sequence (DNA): TGTGCCAGCACCCAATCAAGGACAGATACGCAGTATTTT. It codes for CASTQSRTDTQYF.

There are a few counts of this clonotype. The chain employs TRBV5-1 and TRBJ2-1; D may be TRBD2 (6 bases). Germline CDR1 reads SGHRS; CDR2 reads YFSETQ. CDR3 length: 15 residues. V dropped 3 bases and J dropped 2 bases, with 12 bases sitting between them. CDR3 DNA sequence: TGCGCCAGCAGCTGGGGACTGGGGACCTACAATGAGCAGTTCTTC. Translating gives CASSWGLGTYNEQFF.

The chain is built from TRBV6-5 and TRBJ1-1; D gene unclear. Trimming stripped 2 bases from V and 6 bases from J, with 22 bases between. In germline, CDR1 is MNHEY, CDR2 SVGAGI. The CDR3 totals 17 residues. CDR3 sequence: CASSYPNSRAYAPEAFF. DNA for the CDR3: TGTGCCAGCAGTTACCCCAACTCCCGGGCCTACGCCCCTGAAGCTTTCTTT.

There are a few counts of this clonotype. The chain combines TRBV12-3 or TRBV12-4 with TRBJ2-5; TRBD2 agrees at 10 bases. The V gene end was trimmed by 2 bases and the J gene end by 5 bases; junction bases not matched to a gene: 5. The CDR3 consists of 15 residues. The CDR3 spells CASSLSGGAGETQYF. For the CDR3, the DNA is TGTGCCAGCAGTTTAAGCGGGGGGGCCGGGGAGACCCAGTACTTC.

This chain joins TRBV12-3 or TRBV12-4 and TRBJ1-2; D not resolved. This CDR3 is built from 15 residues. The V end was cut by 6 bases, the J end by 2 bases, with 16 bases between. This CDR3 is CASRIRRLTNYGYTF. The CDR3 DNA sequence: TGTGCCAGCAGGATTCGGCGGCTAACGAACTATGGCTACACCTTC.

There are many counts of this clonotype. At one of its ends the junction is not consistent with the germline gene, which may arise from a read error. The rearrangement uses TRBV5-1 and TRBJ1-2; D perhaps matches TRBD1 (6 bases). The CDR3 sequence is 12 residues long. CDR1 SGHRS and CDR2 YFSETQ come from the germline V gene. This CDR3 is CASSLDSYGYTF. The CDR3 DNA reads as TGTGCCAGCAGCTTGGACAGCTATGGCTACACCTTC.

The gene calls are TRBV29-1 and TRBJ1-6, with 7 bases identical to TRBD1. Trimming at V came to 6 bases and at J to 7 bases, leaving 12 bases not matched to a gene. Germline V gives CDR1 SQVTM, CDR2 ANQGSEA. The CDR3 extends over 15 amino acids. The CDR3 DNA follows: TGCAGCGTGGCAGGCGGAGGGGGCGGGAATTCACCCCTCCACTTT. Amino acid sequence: CSVAGGGGGNSPLHF.

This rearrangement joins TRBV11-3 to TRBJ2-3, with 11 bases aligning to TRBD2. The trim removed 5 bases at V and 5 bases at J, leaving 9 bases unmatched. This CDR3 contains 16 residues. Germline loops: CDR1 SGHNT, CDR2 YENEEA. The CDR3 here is CASSITTSGGQDTQYF. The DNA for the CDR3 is TGTGCCAGCAGCATCACTACTAGCGGGGGACAAGATACGCAGTATTTT.

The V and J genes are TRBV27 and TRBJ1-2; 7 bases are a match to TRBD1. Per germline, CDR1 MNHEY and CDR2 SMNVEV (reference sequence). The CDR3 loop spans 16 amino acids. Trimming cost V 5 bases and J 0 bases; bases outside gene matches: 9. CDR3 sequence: CASSGLMDRTNYGYTF. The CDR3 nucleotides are TGTGCCAGCAGTGGACTGATGGACAGGACTAACTATGGCTACACCTTC.

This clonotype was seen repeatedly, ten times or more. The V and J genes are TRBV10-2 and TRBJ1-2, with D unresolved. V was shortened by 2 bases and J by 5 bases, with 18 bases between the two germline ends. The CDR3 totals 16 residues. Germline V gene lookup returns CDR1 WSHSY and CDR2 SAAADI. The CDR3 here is CASSETYTHTSYGYTF. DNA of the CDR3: TGCGCCAGCAGTGAGACCTACACACACACCTCATATGGCTACACCTTC.

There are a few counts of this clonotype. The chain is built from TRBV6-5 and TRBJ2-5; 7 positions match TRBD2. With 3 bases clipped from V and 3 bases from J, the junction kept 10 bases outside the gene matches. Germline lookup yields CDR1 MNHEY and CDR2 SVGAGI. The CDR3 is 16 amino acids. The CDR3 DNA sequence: TGTGCCAGCAGTTATCGGCGGGGGAAGGTGGAAGAGACCCAGTACTTC. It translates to CASSYRRGKVEETQYF.

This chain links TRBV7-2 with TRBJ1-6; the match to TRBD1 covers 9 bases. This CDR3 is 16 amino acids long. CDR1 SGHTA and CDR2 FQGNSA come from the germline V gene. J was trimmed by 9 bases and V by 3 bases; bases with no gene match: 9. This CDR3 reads CASSLVDRGEISPLHF. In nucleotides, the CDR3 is TGTGCCAGCAGCTTGGTTGACAGGGGGGAGATTTCACCCCTCCACTTT.

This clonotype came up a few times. The CDR3 region has the DNA TGTGCCAGCAGTATCCTAGGACAGGGAAATGGCTACACCTTC. Translation: CASSILGQGNGYTF. V is TRBV28 and J is TRBJ1-2; TRBD1 matches 8 bases. V gave up 5 bases and J gave up 6 bases; unmatched junction bases: 8. The germline V gene encodes CDR1 MDHEN and CDR2 SYDVKM. The CDR3 consists of 14 residues.

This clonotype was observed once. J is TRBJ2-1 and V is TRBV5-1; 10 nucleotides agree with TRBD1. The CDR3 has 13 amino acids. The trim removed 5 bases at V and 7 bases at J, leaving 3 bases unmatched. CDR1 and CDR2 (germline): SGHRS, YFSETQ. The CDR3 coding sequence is TGCGCCAGCAGGACAGGGGGCTCGAATGAGCAGTTCTTC. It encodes CASRTGGSNEQFF. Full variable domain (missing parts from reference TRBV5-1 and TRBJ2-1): KAGVTQTPRYLIKTRGQQVTLSCSPISGHRSVSWYQQTPGQGLQFLFEYFSETQRNKGNFPGRFSGRQFSNSRSEMNVSTLELGDSALYLCASRTGGSNEQFFGPGTRLTVL.

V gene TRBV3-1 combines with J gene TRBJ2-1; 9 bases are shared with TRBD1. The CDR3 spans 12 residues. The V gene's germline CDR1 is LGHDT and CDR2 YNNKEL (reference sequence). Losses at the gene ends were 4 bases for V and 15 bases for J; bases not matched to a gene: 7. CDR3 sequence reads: CASSPTGGGTFF. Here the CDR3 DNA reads TGTGCCAGCAGCCCTACAGGGGGCGGAACGTTCTTC.

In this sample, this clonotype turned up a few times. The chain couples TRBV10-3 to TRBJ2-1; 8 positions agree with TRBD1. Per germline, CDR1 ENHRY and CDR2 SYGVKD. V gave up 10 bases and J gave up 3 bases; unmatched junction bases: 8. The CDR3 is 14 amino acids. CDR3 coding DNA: TGTGCCAGTAGTAACAGGGGGTTCTACAATGAGCAGTTCTTC. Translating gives CASSNRGFYNEQFF.

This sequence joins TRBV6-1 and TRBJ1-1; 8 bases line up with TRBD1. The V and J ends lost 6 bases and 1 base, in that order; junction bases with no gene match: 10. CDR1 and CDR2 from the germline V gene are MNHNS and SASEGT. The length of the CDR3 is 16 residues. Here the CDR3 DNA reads TGTGCCAGCAGGGTTGGGACAGGCCGGGAGAACACTGAAGCTTTCTTT. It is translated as CASRVGTGRENTEAFF.